These T cell receptor beta chains were read from a single sample in a study of blood T cells in healthy people across ages. TCRdb re-derived calls from the 5' RACE reads in MiXCR, one entry per CDR3 protein. The sample consists of 1.5 million to 2 million distinct CDR3 sequences, roughly 27% of them appearing once. The sample taken for sequencing was blood. All receptors come from a young woman in good health. Each CDR3 is given with its conserved first and last residue. D genes are given only for firm matches. Only part of the rows carry a size: once, few, many, or a class if the clone is expanded.

V	D	J	size	DNA	CDR3
TRBV18	TRBD2	TRBJ2-5	few	TGTGCCAGCTCACTCACGATTGGGGAGGGAGAGACCCAGTACTTC	CASSLTIGEGETQYF
TRBV5-1	-	TRBJ2-3	-	TGCGCCAGCAGCTTGGAGGAGGGGCCAGATACGCAGTATTTT	CASSLEEGPDTQYF
TRBV29-1	-	TRBJ2-7	-	TGCAGCGTTGAAGACGGGAAGCTCTCGGGCGTCTACGAGCAGTACTTC	CSVEDGKLSGVYEQYF
TRBV4-3	-	TRBJ2-7	few	TGCGCCAGCAGCCAAGGCGCACATCAAGCCTACGAGCAGTACTTC	CASSQGAHQAYEQYF
TRBV29-1	-	TRBJ1-1	few	TGCAGCGTTACGACCAGCATGAACACTGAAGCTTTCTTT	CSVTTSMNTEAFF
TRBV28	TRBD1	TRBJ2-5	-	TGTGCCAGCAGTCACCCCGGAGCAGGGGGCCAAGGGACCCAGTACTTC	CASSHPGAGGQGTQYF
TRBV7-9	TRBD2	TRBJ2-7	-	TGTGCCAGCAGCGATACCAAGCTAGCGGGAGGGCAGTACGAGCAGTACTTC	CASSDTKLAGGQYEQYF
TRBV6-6	TRBD2	TRBJ2-7	few	TGTGCCAGCAGCTCCACTAGCGGGAGGGCCCACTACTACGAGCAGTACTTC	CASSSTSGRAHYYEQYF
TRBV9	-	TRBJ2-3	few	TGTGCCAGCAGCCCACGGCCCCAGTTTACAGATACGCAGTATTTT	CASSPRPQFTDTQYF
TRBV6-5	-	TRBJ2-1	few	TGTGCCAGCAGTTACGTGCTGGGGAGCTCCTACAATGAGCAGTTCTTC	CASSYVLGSSYNEQFF
TRBV21-1	-	TRBJ2-7	-	TGTGCCAGCAGCACGCTACCCTTCTCCTACGAGCAGTACTTC	CASSTLPFSYEQYF
TRBV7-8	-	TRBJ2-1	few	TGTGCCAGCAGCAAGAGGGGGTACGGGTCTAAGGAGCAGTTCTTC	CASSKRGYGSKEQFF
TRBV20-1	-	TRBJ2-2	-	TGCAGTGCTAGAGGGTCAGGGAGGACCGGGGAGCTGTTTTTT	CSARGSGRTGELFF
TRBV5-1	-	TRBJ2-2	few	TGCGCCAGCAGCTTGGAACGGTCTGGGGAGCTGTTTTTT	CASSLERSGELFF
TRBV29-1	TRBD2	TRBJ2-1	few	TGCAGCGTTGCTAGCGGGCCCGACAATGAGCAGTTCTTC	CSVASGPDNEQFF
TRBV6-2/TRBV6-3	TRBD2	TRBJ2-1	-	TGTGCCAGCAGCCGTAGCGGGAGCTCCTACAGTGAACAGTTCTTC	CASSRSGSSYSEQFF